This T cell receptor beta chain derives from a study of read filtering for tumor transcriptome and immune sequencing. Remarks on this clonotype: Its antigen is still unknown.

V was pared by 4 bases and J by 8 bases, with 13 bases of the junction left unmatched. The CDR3 is 16 residues long. Germline loops: CDR1 KGHDR, CDR2 SFDVKD. The library was built from around 0.4 ug RNA with molecular barcoded adaptors for alpha/delta and beta/gamma chains. Each CDR3 protein is one row after TCRdb ran MiXCR on the reads. The data hold more than 100,000 distinct CDR3 sequences, with less than 15% observed a single time. Study observations and caveats: Compared with RNA-seq, IR-seq gave much higher clonotype depth and reliability.

The source of this sequence is a donor at least 40 years old with multiple myeloma. The chain couples TRBV24-1 to TRBJ2-1; 7 nucleotides match TRBD1. The sequenced sample consisted of a population of CD138-negative cells sorted from bone marrow. The CDR3 sequence is CATSESTGPLYYEQFF. The DNA of the CDR3 is TGTGCCACCAGTGAGTCGACAGGGCCTCTATACTATGAGCAGTTCTTC.